The rows below give T cell receptor beta chains drawn from one sample of a study of T cell responses to AZD1222 COVID-19 vaccine. Profiling relied on immunoSEQ multiplex PCR, and the TCRdb table lists in-frame clones only, not all of them. The sample lists approximately 140,000 clones; 91% were seen once. The sequencing here drew on peripheral blood, taken 28 days after the second dose of the MenACWY control vaccine. The receptors derive from an adult who received the MenACWY meningococcal vaccine as a control. Both conserved end residues are part of each CDR3. The D gene is left open where the match is weak. Only some rows state a clone size, as once, few, many or a class for expanded clones.

v_gene	abundance	d_gene	j_gene	len	CDR3nt	CDR3aa
TRBV29-1	once	TRBD1	TRBJ2-1	15	TGCAGCCTCTATTCTAGGACAGGGCCCTACAATGAGCAGTTCTTC	CSLYSRTGPYNEQFF
TRBV5-1	-	-	TRBJ2-7	15	TGCGCCAGCAGCTCCCGGGCAGCTTTCTCCTACGAGCAGTACTTC	CASSSRAAFSYEQYF
TRBV4-3	-	TRBD1	TRBJ1-4	14	TGCGCCAGCAGCCAAGGACAGGGAGGGGAAAAACTGTTTTTT	CASSQGQGGEKLFF
TRBV5-8	-	TRBD1	TRBJ2-2	13	TGTGCCAGCAGCGGGACAGGGGGCTGGAAGCTGTTTTTT	CASSGTGGWKLFF
TRBV18	-	-	TRBJ2-3	13	TGTGCCAGCTCACCAGGGGGCGCAGATACGCAGTATTTT	CASSPGGADTQYF
TRBV28	-	-	TRBJ1-5	11	TGTGCCAGCAGCTCTAGTCAGCCCCAGCATTTT	CASSSSQPQHF
TRBV7-9	-	-	TRBJ2-1	16	TGTGCCAGCAGCTTAAGGGTACCCTTCTCCTACAATGAGCAGTTCTTC	CASSLRVPFSYNEQFF
TRBV13	-	-	TRBJ2-2	13	TGTGCCAGCAGTCGCCAGGGGCGCGGGGAGCTGTTTTTT	CASSRQGRGELFF
TRBV7-2	-	-	TRBJ2-3	15	TGTGCCAGCAGCTTAGCCGGCGCCGGCACAGATACGCAGTATTTT	CASSLAGAGTDTQYF
TRBV18	-	TRBD1	TRBJ1-2	15	TGTGCCAGCTCATCCGACAGGGCGAGTTCGTATGGCTACACCTTC	CASSSDRASSYGYTF
TRBV7-3	once	TRBD1	TRBJ2-1	15	TGTGCCAGCAGCCAACGGACAGGGGGATACAATGAGCAGTTCTTC	CASSQRTGGYNEQFF
TRBV7-8	-	-	TRBJ1-3	16	TGTGCCAGCAGCTGGGGACGGCCCTCCTCTGGAAACACCATATATTTT	CASSWGRPSSGNTIYF
TRBV2	-	-	TRBJ2-2	16	TGTGCCAGCAGCGAGGTGGGGCTCCATGGGACCGGGGAGCTGTTTTTT	CASSEVGLHGTGELFF
TRBV3-1/TRBV3-2	-	TRBD2	TRBJ2-2	19	TGTGCCAGCAGCCAAGGCCCACCTCGACTAGCGGGATACACCGGGGAGCTGTTTTTT	CASSQGPPRLAGYTGELFF
TRBV29-1	-	-	TRBJ2-7	11	TGCAGCGTTGAGAGGGCGGGGGAGCAGTACTTC	CSVERAGEQYF
TRBV2	-	-	TRBJ1-5	17	TGTGCCAGCAGGTATACCGCGGCGACTACCCGCGGTCAGCCCCAGCATTTT	CASRYTAATTRGQPQHF
TRBV19	-	-	TRBJ1-4	15	TGTGCCAGTAGTATAGACGGGGGGAAGAGTGAAAAACTGTTTTTT	CASSIDGGKSEKLFF
TRBV7-3	-	-	TRBJ2-1	14	TGTGCCAGCAGCTTAACGTCTGGCTACAATGAGCAGTTCTTC	CASSLTSGYNEQFF
TRBV12-3/TRBV12-4	-	-	TRBJ2-7	12	TGTGCCAGCAGCAAAACAGCCTACGAGCAGTACTTC	CASSKTAYEQYF
TRBV10-3	once	-	TRBJ1-1	12	TGTGCCATCAGTGTAGGGGACACTGAAGCTTTCTTT	CAISVGDTEAFF
TRBV3-1/TRBV3-2	-	TRBD2	TRBJ2-7	16	TGTGCCAGCAGCCCCCGTTTACTAGCGGGAGTTTACGAGCAGTACTTC	CASSPRLLAGVYEQYF
TRBV5-1	-	TRBD1	TRBJ2-3	15	TGCGCCAGCAGCTTGGCCGGGACAGGGAGGAATACGCAGTATTTT	CASSLAGTGRNTQYF
TRBV28	-	-	TRBJ1-1	12	TGTGCCAGCAGCCCCTCAATGGCTGAAGCTTTCTTT	CASSPSMAEAFF
TRBV20-1	once	-	TRBJ1-4	15	TGCAGTGCTAGTCAGCGGCCCGGGGGCGGTGAAAAACTGTTTTTT	CSASQRPGGGEKLFF
TRBV7-8	-	-	TRBJ1-2	15	TGTGCCAGCAGCTTAGGTGGGGGACCTCTCTATGGCTACACCTTC	CASSLGGGPLYGYTF
TRBV3-1/TRBV3-2	once	-	TRBJ1-1	14	TGTGCCAGCAGCCAGGTACGAGGGGTCACTGAAGCTTTCTTT	CASSQVRGVTEAFF
TRBV20-1	-	TRBD2	TRBJ2-3	15	TGCAGTGCTAGTCCTAGCGGGAGGAGTGCAGATACGCAGTATTTT	CSASPSGRSADTQYF
TRBV2	-	-	TRBJ2-5	12	TGTGCCAGCAGTGAACTCATTGAGACCCAGTACTTC	CASSELIETQYF
TRBV7-2	-	-	TRBJ1-2	15	TGTGCCAGCAGCTTAGGCATGTGGGCCAACTATGGCTACACCTTC	CASSLGMWANYGYTF
TRBV7-8	-	TRBD2	TRBJ2-1	17	TGTGCCAGCAGCCCGACCGGGGCGGGGGGCGTTTACAATGAGCAGTTCTTC	CASSPTGAGGVYNEQFF
TRBV7-3	-	-	TRBJ2-3	15	TGTGCCAGCAGCTTTGGCAGGGGGGCCGCAGATACGCAGTATTTT	CASSFGRGAADTQYF
TRBV13	-	TRBD2	TRBJ2-7	19	TGTGCCAGCAGCTTAACAGGGACTAGCGGGACCTTGAGCTCCTACGAGCAGTACTTC	CASSLTGTSGTLSSYEQYF
TRBV7-9	-	TRBD2	TRBJ2-5	16	TGTGCCAGCAGCACCTCAGCGGGAGTAGGGCAAGAGACCCAGTACTTC	CASSTSAGVGQETQYF
TRBV7-3	-	-	TRBJ2-3	13	TGTGCCAGCCGGGAAGGTCGCACAGATACGCAGTATTTT	CASREGRTDTQYF
TRBV7-9	-	-	TRBJ2-5	11	TGTGCCAGCAGCTCGAGGGAGACCCAGTACTTC	CASSSRETQYF
TRBV19	once	TRBD1	TRBJ1-5	15	TGTGCCAGTAAAGACAGGGGGTTAGACAATCAGCCCCAGCATTTT	CASKDRGLDNQPQHF
TRBV4-1	-	-	TRBJ2-7	13	TGCGCCAGCAGCCAAGGGACAGACTACGAGCAGTACTTC	CASSQGTDYEQYF
TRBV11-2	-	-	TRBJ2-2	17	TGTGCCAGCAGCTTAGATCTTAGGAGGGGCTACACCGGGGAGCTGTTTTTT	CASSLDLRRGYTGELFF
TRBV7-2	-	TRBD1	TRBJ1-4	14	TGTGCCAGCAGCCCCGGACAGGGACGTGAAAAACTGTTTTTT	CASSPGQGREKLFF
TRBV6-5	-	-	TRBJ1-4	16	TGTGCCAGCAGTTACTCGCAGGAGACTTTTAATGAAAAACTGTTTTTT	CASSYSQETFNEKLFF
TRBV5-5	-	-	TRBJ2-5	14	TGTGCCAGCAGCCCCGGGACTTCAGGAGAGACCCAGTACTTC	CASSPGTSGETQYF
TRBV28	-	TRBD1	TRBJ2-3	14	TGTGCCAGCAGCACCGGGACAGGGAGGGATACGCAGTATTTT	CASSTGTGRDTQYF
TRBV6-5	-	TRBD1	TRBJ1-1	14	TGTGCCAGCAATCAGGGGGCAGCGAACACTGAAGCTTTCTTT	CASNQGAANTEAFF
TRBV23-1	-	-	TRBJ2-7	12	TGCGCCAGGAGGGACGGCCGCTACGAGCAGTACTTC	CARRDGRYEQYF
TRBV21-1	-	-	TRBJ1-2	13	TGTGCCAGCAGCAAAGCCGGGGGCCGTGGCTACACCTTC	CASSKAGGRGYTF
TRBV28	-	TRBD1	TRBJ1-2	13	TGTGCCAGCGTCCGACAGGGGGCAGGTGGCTACACCTTC	CASVRQGAGGYTF
TRBV7-9	once	TRBD2	TRBJ2-2	18	TGTGCCAGCAGCTTACCCCCCCGACTAGCGGGACTCACCGGGGAGCTGTTTTTT	CASSLPPRLAGLTGELFF
TRBV28	-	-	TRBJ2-1	15	TGTGCCAGCAGTTTAATTTACAGTGCCTACAATGAGCAGTTCTTC	CASSLIYSAYNEQFF
TRBV3-1/TRBV3-2	-	-	TRBJ1-1	15	TGTGCCAGCAGCCCTCCCTTAACCGGGTACACTGAAGCTTTCTTT	CASSPPLTGYTEAFF
TRBV5-6	-	TRBD1	TRBJ1-4	13	TGTGCCAGCGGACGACAGGGTGCTGAAAAACTGTTTTTT	CASGRQGAEKLFF
TRBV19	-	TRBD2	TRBJ2-3	16	TGTGCCAGTAGTTTCCGACTAGCGGGGAGCACAGATACGCAGTATTTT	CASSFRLAGSTDTQYF
TRBV18	few	-	TRBJ1-5	15	TGTGCCAGCTCACGGACAGAAGATAGCAATCAGCCCCAGCATTTT	CASSRTEDSNQPQHF
TRBV5-1	-	TRBD1	TRBJ2-7	14	TGCGCCAGCAGCTTGGGACAGGGCCCCTACGAGCAGTACTTC	CASSLGQGPYEQYF
TRBV19	few	TRBD2	TRBJ2-3	19	TGTGCCAGTAGGCGGACTAGCGGGATAATACAACAACTCACAGATACGCAGTATTTT	CASRRTSGIIQQLTDTQYF
TRBV5-8	-	-	TRBJ2-3	14	TGTGCCAGCAGCTTAGGGGGAATCACAGATACGCAGTATTTT	CASSLGGITDTQYF
TRBV19	-	-	TRBJ2-6	19	TGTGCCAGTAGTAGTAGCGGCAGCCCCACCTTCTCTGGGGCCAACGTCCTGACTTTC	CASSSSGSPTFSGANVLTF
TRBV19	-	TRBD1	TRBJ1-6	15	TGTGCCAGTAGTACTGGACAGGGAAGGAATTCACCCCTCCACTTT	CASSTGQGRNSPLHF
TRBV18	-	-	TRBJ1-5	16	TGTGCCAGCTCACTGACCCAGGGAGGGGGCAATCAGCCCCAGCATTTT	CASSLTQGGGNQPQHF
TRBV19	-	-	TRBJ1-5	15	TGTGCCAGTAGTTGGGGACAAATGACCAATCAGCCCCAGCATTTT	CASSWGQMTNQPQHF